This T cell receptor (beta chain) was sequenced in a study of CD8 T cells in ankylosing spondylitis. Overall study findings and caveats: What seemed typical of ankylosing spondylitis blood was a TCR beta motif built from fewer than ten highly homologous variants. Clones tied to disease were said to be significantly enriched in matched ankylosing spondylitis synovial fluid. Previous work reported some of these motif variants in the synovial fluid and blood of reactive arthritis. Researchers report that disease-linked clones proved CD8+ and relatively rare in peripheral blood.

This clonotype came up a few times. The antigen is undetermined. Trimming removed 0 bases from V and 1 base from J, with 12 bases in between. CDR1 and CDR2 from the germline V gene are LGHNA and YNFKEQ. The CDR3 sequence is 17 residues long. TCR beta libraries were made by quantitative 5'-RACE with molecular barcodes. TCRdb reanalysed the 5' RACE reads using MiXCR and keeps one entry per CDR3 protein. This table has 750,000 to 850,000 distinct CDR3 sequences, about 10% appearing once. The clonotype comes from a male donor with ankylosing spondylitis. The chain uses TRBV4-2 and TRBJ2-2; D unresolved. The source material was blood, either unsorted or a sorted T cell fraction (not recorded which). The CDR3 here is CASSQESPGGNTGELFF. The CDR3 region has the DNA TGTGCCAGCAGCCAAGAGTCGCCCGGCGGGAACACCGGGGAGCTGTTTTTT.